This T cell receptor (beta chain) was obtained from a study of shared clonotypes between healthy human individuals. Study-wide findings and caveats: Larger estimated richness was generally seen in naive subsets than in memory subsets.

The CDR3 sequence is 13 residues long. CDR1 ENHRY and CDR2 SYGVKD come from the germline V gene. Trimming at V came to 6 bases and at J to 3 bases, leaving 5 bases not matched to a gene. Here immunoSEQ multiplex PCR was the method, and the copy in TCRdb shows in-frame clones only, minus some. The repertoire holds roughly 720,000 clones, with about nine tenths as singletons. About this clone itself: Its specificity is not known.

Sequencing used memory CD8+ T cells from PBMCs. As to subset: CD45RO+ cells pooled with CCR7-negative TemRA cells. The rearrangement joins TRBV10-3 to TRBJ2-7, with 7 bases lining up with TRBD2. The TCR originated in a man aged 18 to 35 in good health. Some clones in this sample may be carry-over from other donors' samples. The DNA for the CDR3 is TGTGCCATCAGCCCCGGGACTAACTACGAGCAGTACTTC. Its translation: CAISPGTNYEQYF.